This record concerns one TCR beta chain sequence. This entry belongs to a study of neoadjuvant anti-PD-1 for oral cavity cancer. Generated by immunoSEQ multiplex PCR, the TCRdb table keeps only in-frame clones and is missing some. The top ten clones hold around 3% of a sample with 84,000 or so clones, more than 80% of them seen once. The V and J ends lost 5 bases and 1 base, in that order; junction bases with no gene match: 7. CDR1 SQVTM and CDR2 ANQGSEA come from the germline V gene. The CDR3 spans 15 residues. The chain has TRBV29-1 and TRBJ2-7; 11 bases align to TRBD2. This TCR was sampled from a person aged 40 to 85 with oral cavity squamous cell carcinoma. The starting material was PBMCs, obtained before nivolumab (anti-PD-1) treatment. The CDR3 here is CSVRLLAGVSYEQYF. The CDR3 coding sequence is TGCAGCGTTCGATTACTAGCGGGAGTTTCCTACGAGCAGTACTTC.